The clone carrying this T cell receptor beta chain was counted many times. Its antigen is as yet unknown. Time point defined: patch test 3, about 24 weeks after DPC sensitization. Treatment reported: therapeutic diphenylcyclopropenone sensitization with weekly scalp DPC. This specimen comes from a study of human T cells and chemical hapten exposure. Study as a whole: Researchers reported sensitizing a roughly 2 cm by roughly 2 cm upper inner arm skin site with 2% DPC.

The CDR3 loop spans 12 amino acids. Germline values: CDR1 SGHNT, CDR2 YYREEE (reference sequence). V was pared by 7 bases and J by 1 base, with 9 bases between. Study-wide results and caveats: Expanded TCRs clustered into significantly more large CDR3 similarity groups than controls, the analysis revealed.

MiXCR was run by TCRdb on the RACE reads, yielding one entry per CDR3 protein. The table has about 84,000 distinct CDR3 sequences, more than 10% seen once. Sequencing used whole blood, obtained in connection with sensitization to the hapten diphenylcyclopropenone (DPC). The sequence came from a woman in her forties or fifties with alopecia areata. Some clones in this sample may be carry-over from other donors' samples. This chain links TRBV5-4 with TRBJ2-7; the D gene is possibly TRBD1 (5 bases). The CDR3 DNA is TGTGCCAGCCGATCAGGGTCCTACGAGCAGTACTTC. It translates to CASRSGSYEQYF.